The 4 T cell receptor beta chains presented below share a single source sample, sequenced in a study of blood T cell repertoires in COVID-19. TCRdb's copy holds only in-frame clones and misses some; the assay was immunoSEQ multiplex PCR. This table has approximately 170,000 clones, about four fifths appearing once. The sequenced sample consisted of peripheral blood. Receptor source: a woman older than 75 with active or convalescent COVID-19.

J is TRBJ1-5 and V is TRBV28; a possible D gene is TRBD1 (5 bases). The CDR3 consists of 17 residues. Trimming shortened V by 4 bases and J by 6 bases, and 22 bases separated the two germline ends. The germline CDR1 and CDR2 sequences are MDHEN and SYDVKM. The CDR3 protein is CASSSTAGGRIGQPQHF. CDR3 DNA: TGTGCCAGCAGTTCAACCGCCGGGGGGAGGATAGGTCAGCCCCAGCATTTT.

This clone was picked up a small number of times. This chain uses TRBV18 with TRBJ1-6, with 7 bases that match TRBD1. After removal of 1 base from V and 12 bases from J, the junction contained 12 bases not matched to a gene. Germline CDR1 KGHSH, CDR2 LQKENI. There are 16 residues in the CDR3. DNA for the CDR3: TGTGCCAGCTCACCACTAGATTCAAGGGGGCTTCTACCCCTCCACTTT. The encoded protein is CASSPLDSRGLLPLHF. The variable domain in full, completed from reference TRBV18 and TRBJ1-6, reads NAGVMQNPRHLVRRRGQEARLRCSPMKGHSHVYWYRQLPEEGLKFMVYLQKENIIDESGMPKERFSAEFPKEGPSILRIQQVVRGDSAAYFCASSPLDSRGLLPLHFGNGTRLTVT.

V gene TRBV30 combines with J gene TRBJ2-7; the match to TRBD2 covers 9 bases. This CDR3 is 13 amino acids long. Germline-derived CDR1 and CDR2 are GTSNPN and SVGIG (reference sequence). Germline trimming cut 3 bases from V and 6 bases from J; bases unmatched to any gene: 6. The chain's CDR3 is CAWRGTSWAEQYF. CDR3 coding DNA: TGTGCCTGGAGGGGGACTAGCTGGGCCGAGCAGTACTTC.

This clone came up a few times. The rearrangement uses TRBV29-1 and TRBJ1-5; 10 bases are shared with TRBD1. With 6 bases clipped from V and 6 bases from J, the junction kept 11 bases outside the gene matches. Per the germline V gene, CDR1 is SQVTM and CDR2 is ANQGSEA. The CDR3 length is 15 residues. CDR3 loop: CSVGDRGLSGQPQHF. CDR3 in DNA: TGCAGCGTAGGTGACAGGGGGCTTTCAGGTCAGCCCCAGCATTTT.